This TCR beta chain was recovered during a study of STAT3 mutations in large granular lymphocyte leukemia. With respect to this clone: What it binds is unknown.

Points from the study as a whole: All newly emerging clones after therapy were STAT3 wild type. Every T-LGLL patient had at least one immunodominant TCRbeta clonotype. Some patients had dominant TCR clones larger than their STAT3 mutant burden.

TCRbeta libraries averaged around 37,000 productive templates per sample. TCRdb's copy holds only in-frame clones and misses some; the assay was immunoSEQ multiplex PCR. The table includes roughly 4,000 clones, 66% detected once. The CDR3 has 13 amino acids. Germline V CDR1 and CDR2: SGHRS, YFSETQ. V shed 4 bases and J shed 3 bases, with 9 bases lying between them. The TCR originated in a man aged 55 to 70 with T-cell large granular lymphocyte leukemia. Some clones in this sample may be carry-over from other donors' samples. The specimen sequenced was peripheral blood mononuclear cells. The chain uses TRBV5-1 and TRBJ2-3; D is unresolved. CDR3 nucleotides: TGCGCCAGCAGCGTGGGTGGGACAGATACGCAGTATTTT. Translated, it gives CASSVGGTDTQYF.